Shown below are 25 T cell receptor beta chains from a single sample sequenced in a study of T cell repertoires in cytomegalovirus infection. TCRdb itself ran the reads through MiXCR, one entry per CDR3 protein. This table holds 250,000 to 300,000 distinct CDR3 sequences, 15% to 20% found once. The sequenced material came from CD8+ T cells from PBMCs. All receptors derive from a human donor in good health (CMV status not recorded). Some clones in this sample may be carry-over from other donors' samples.

This clonotype was detected only a few times. The chain joins TRBV28 to TRBJ2-7, with D possibly being TRBD1 (5 bases). The V end lost 3 bases, the J end lost 7 bases, and 19 bases lay between the germline ends. Germline lookup yields CDR1 MDHEN and CDR2 SYDVKM. This CDR3 is 15 amino acids long. In DNA, the CDR3 is TGTGCCAGCAGTTTCGGCATTAGGGGCCCTAGGGAGCAGTACTTC. Translated, it gives CASSFGIRGPREQYF. The full variable domain, its missing parts supplied by reference TRBV28 and TRBJ2-7, is DVKVTQSSRYLVKRTGEKVFLECVQDMDHENMFWYRQDPGLGLRLIYFSYDVKMKEKGDIPEGYSVSREKKERFSLILESASTNQTSMYLCASSFGIRGPREQYFGPGTRLTVT.

The rearrangement joins TRBV29-1 to TRBJ2-5, with 7 positions matching TRBD2. Germline-derived CDR1 and CDR2 are SQVTM and ANQGSEA. V was clipped by 3 bases and J by 7 bases; unmatched bases: 17. This CDR3 region has 16 residues. The CDR3 reads CSVEGGDGGAWGTQYF. CDR3 DNA: TGCAGCGTTGAGGGAGGGGACGGGGGAGCCTGGGGGACCCAGTACTTC.

This clonotype was seen a few times. The chain combines TRBV19 with TRBJ1-5; TRBD1 matches at 7 bases. V was clipped by 6 bases and J by 4 bases; unmatched bases: 9. In germline, CDR1 is LNHDA, CDR2 SQIVND (reference sequence). The CDR3 is 15 amino acids. The CDR3 protein is CASRMGQLPNQPQHF. For the CDR3, the DNA is TGTGCCAGTAGGATGGGACAGCTACCAAATCAGCCCCAGCATTTT.

This clonotype has a handful of counts. The V and J genes are TRBV20-1 and TRBJ2-3, with D possibly TRBD2 on 5 matching bases. The ends were cut back, 7 bases at V and 2 bases at J, with 10 bases in the middle. There are 12 residues in the CDR3. Per the germline V gene, CDR1 is DFQATT and CDR2 is SNEGSKA (reference sequence). The CDR3 region is CSGTRPTDTQYF. The CDR3 DNA follows: TGCAGTGGGACTCGCCCCACAGATACGCAGTATTTT.

This chain connects TRBV5-8 to TRBJ2-3, with D hard to call. Trimming cost V 1 base and J 6 bases, with 9 bases left between them. The CDR3 is 13 amino acids. Germline V lookup: CDR1 SGHTS, CDR2 YDEGEE. The CDR3 DNA is TGTGCCAGCAGCTTGACCCAACACGATACGCAGTATTTT. It translates to CASSLTQHDTQYF. Variable domain in full (rest from reference TRBV5-8 and TRBJ2-3): EAGVTQSPTHLIKTRGQQATLRCSPISGHTSVYWYQQALGLGLQFLLWYDEGEERNRGNFPPRFSGRQFPNYSSELNVNALELEDSALYLCASSLTQHDTQYFGPGTRLTVL.

Details on this clonotype: A much larger clone differs from this one at a single base, so this may be a read error. The final CDR3 position lacks the conserved phenylalanine or tryptophan, pointing to a likely read error. V usage is TRBV7-6 and J usage is TRBJ2-4, with D perhaps matching TRBD1 or TRBD2 (6 bases each). The CDR3 covers 15 residues. Trimming shortened V by 1 base and J by 9 bases, and 16 bases separated the two germline ends. Per germline, CDR1 SGHVS and CDR2 FNYEAQ. The CDR3 sequence: CASSLGFGGQGIQYY. The CDR3 coding sequence is TGTGCCAGCAGCTTAGGGTTTGGGGGGCAAGGCATTCAGTACTAC.

This clonotype was counted a few times. A read error may account for a junction end that differs from germline. V is TRBV7-6 and J is TRBJ2-5, with D possibly TRBD1 on 6 matching bases. The CDR3 covers 15 residues. The germline V gene has CDR1 SGHVS and CDR2 FNYEAQ. The CDR3 bases are TGTGCTAGCAGTCGGAGGCAGGGGTACCAAGAGACCCAGTACTTC. It yields the protein CASSRRQGYQETQYF.

This clonotype was counted ten times or more. The rearrangement links TRBV7-9 to TRBJ2-3; D unresolved. Between the trimmed V and J ends, which lost 5 bases and 0 bases, there was a span of 18 bases. The CDR3 has 17 amino acids. Per germline, CDR1 SEHNR and CDR2 FQNEAQ (reference sequence). DNA of the CDR3: TGTGCCAGCAGCCGACTGACCCGGGTATCTAGCACAGATACGCAGTATTTT. Translated: CASSRLTRVSSTDTQYF.

This CDR3 is CSATSRGELYNEQFF. CDR3 sequence (DNA): TGCAGTGCTACGTCCCGCGGGGAATTATACAATGAGCAGTTCTTC. The chain carries TRBV20-1 and TRBJ2-1; D may be TRBD2 (6 bases). Germline V CDR1 and CDR2: DFQATT, SNEGSKA (reference sequence). Trimming cost V 4 bases and J 4 bases, with 17 bases left between them. This CDR3 has 15 residues.

This sequence joins TRBV12-3 or TRBV12-4 and TRBJ2-5, with 12 bases lining up with TRBD1. Trimming cost V 6 bases and J 3 bases; bases outside gene matches: 2. The CDR3 consists of 14 residues. The CDR3 here is CASRGQGAKETQYF. CDR3 nucleotides: TGTGCCAGCAGGGGACAGGGGGCGAAAGAGACCCAGTACTTC.

In its sample, this clonotype was seen many times. The chain joins TRBV6-6 to TRBJ1-1; D call uncertain. Germline CDR1 MNHNY, CDR2 SVGAGI (reference sequence). V gave up 7 bases and J gave up 0 bases, with 18 bases separating them. The CDR3 runs 16 residues. This CDR3 reads CASTIAAFRMNTEAFF. The CDR3 DNA sequence: TGTGCCAGCACCATAGCAGCTTTTAGGATGAACACTGAAGCTTTCTTT.

This clonotype was observed a handful of times. V gene TRBV5-4 combines with J gene TRBJ1-1; the D gene is possibly TRBD1 (5 bases). Trimming removed 4 bases from V and 1 base from J, with 11 bases in between. There are 14 residues in the CDR3. Germline V CDR1 and CDR2: SGHNT, YYREEE (reference sequence). The CDR3 region has the DNA TGTGCCAGCAGCCTGACAGATCGGAACACTGAAGCTTTCTTT. It translates to CASSLTDRNTEAFF. Variable domain in full (rest from reference TRBV5-4 and TRBJ1-1): ETGVTQSPTHLIKTRGQQVTLRCSSQSGHNTVSWYQQALGQGPQFIFQYYREEENGRGNFPPRFSGLQFPNYSSELNVNALELDDSALYLCASSLTDRNTEAFFGQGTRLTVV.

V and J are TRBV11-2 and TRBJ2-3; the D gene is possibly TRBD1 (5 bases). The length of the CDR3 is 17 residues. Germline V lookup: CDR1 SGHAT, CDR2 FQNNGV. V was clipped by 1 base and J by 7 bases, with 21 bases between them. The CDR3 nucleotides read TGTGCCAGCAGCTTAGTCTCCTCAGGGAACCTCCATAATACGCAGTATTTT. Translating it yields CASSLVSSGNLHNTQYF. The variable domain in full, completed from reference TRBV11-2 and TRBJ2-3, reads EAGVAQSPRYKIIEKRQSVAFWCNPISGHATLYWYQQILGQGPKLLIQFQNNGVVDDSQLPKDRFSAERLKGVDSTLKIQPAKLEDSAVYLCASSLVSSGNLHNTQYFGPGTRLTVL.

The gene calls are TRBV9 and TRBJ2-5; 11 nucleotides agree with TRBD2. The ends lost 4 bases at V and 3 bases at J; junction bases unmatched: 2. The CDR3 runs 14 residues. Germline CDR1 SGDLS, CDR2 YYNGEE. The CDR3 sequence: CASSPSGGKETQYF. The CDR3 nucleotides are TGTGCCAGCAGCCCTAGCGGGGGGAAAGAGACCCAGTACTTC.

Many counts were recorded for this clonotype. The chain employs TRBV20-1 and TRBJ2-5, with TRBD2 matching 7 bases. The CDR3 loop spans 13 amino acids. Looked up from germline, CDR1 is DFQATT and CDR2 is SNEGSKA (reference sequence). Trimming at V came to 6 bases and at J to 2 bases, leaving 6 bases not matched to a gene. CDR3 residues: CSATRDYQETQYF. The CDR3 nucleotides read TGCAGTGCAACCCGGGACTATCAAGAGACCCAGTACTTC.

This clonotype showed up many times. The chain's CDR3 is CASSFDRYSGANVLTF. The CDR3 coding sequence is TGTGCCAGCAGCTTCGACCGGTACTCTGGGGCCAACGTCCTGACTTTC. The J gene is TRBJ2-6, the V gene TRBV7-8; no firm D call. Trimming removed 3 bases at V and 0 bases at J, with 9 bases between. The CDR3 totals 16 residues. The germline gives CDR1 SGHVS, CDR2 FQNEAQ. The full variable domain, in which reference TRBV7-8 and TRBJ2-6 provide the parts outside the CDR3, is GAGVSQSPRYKVAKRGQDVALRCDPISGHVSLFWYQQALGQGPEFLTYFQNEAQLDKSGLPSDRFFAERPEGSVSTLKIQRTQQEDSAVYLCASSFDRYSGANVLTFGAGSRLTVL.

The sample holds many counts of this clonotype. The J gene is TRBJ1-5, the V gene TRBV12-3 or TRBV12-4, with D perhaps TRBD1 (6 bases). The CDR3 sequence is 14 residues long. Trimming shortened V by 3 bases and J by 3 bases, and 9 bases separated the two germline ends. The CDR3 sequence is CASSFRDTNQPQHF. In nucleotides, the CDR3 is TGTGCCAGCAGTTTCCGGGACACCAATCAGCCCCAGCATTTT.

This clonotype occurred many times. The V gene is TRBV7-8, the J gene TRBJ2-1; no clear D. From germline, CDR1 is SGHVS and CDR2 FQNEAQ. This CDR3 is built from 15 residues. Deletions cut 1 base from V and 4 bases from J, with 11 bases between. The CDR3 DNA reads TGTGCCAGCAGCTTAGGGGCAGCTATTTACAATGAGCAGTTCTTC. This encodes CASSLGAAIYNEQFF.

The CDR3 spells CASSALLVAADGEQFF. The CDR3 DNA sequence: TGTGCCAGCAGCGCCCTTTTAGTAGCCGCGGATGGGGAGCAGTTCTTC. The chain recombines TRBV6-1 with TRBJ2-1; D is uncertain. CDR1 is MNHNS and CDR2 is SASEGT in the germline V gene. Trimming stripped 6 bases from V and 10 bases from J, with 25 bases between. CDR3 length: 16 residues.

A few counts support this clonotype. The rearrangement uses TRBV6-5 and TRBJ2-1; TRBD1 agrees at 8 bases. V dropped 0 bases and J dropped 6; count of bases not matched to a gene: 7. The length of the CDR3 is 16 residues. Germline-derived CDR1 and CDR2 are MNHEY and SVGAGI. Here the CDR3 reads CASSYSLTGEPNEQFF. CDR3 bases: TGTGCCAGCAGTTACTCTTTGACAGGGGAACCCAATGAGCAGTTCTTC.

This clonotype was picked up a small number of times. The chain uses TRBV6-5 and TRBJ2-7; D unresolved. This CDR3 is 13 amino acids long. Germline lookup yields CDR1 MNHEY and CDR2 SVGAGI. Trimming shortened V by 2 bases and J by 6 bases, and 11 bases separated the two germline ends. Here the CDR3 reads CASSYGVSGEQYF. The DNA of the CDR3 is TGTGCCAGCAGTTACGGGGTCTCGGGCGAGCAGTACTTC.

This clonotype came up a few times. J is TRBJ2-3 and V is TRBV28, with D possibly matching TRBD2 (5 bases). Germline-derived CDR1 and CDR2 are MDHEN and SYDVKM. The ends were cut back, 5 bases at V and 2 bases at J, with 14 bases in the middle. The CDR3 contains 15 residues. The CDR3 DNA reads as TGTGCCAGCAGTCCACCCACTAGTAACACAGATACGCAGTATTTT. Residues: CASSPPTSNTDTQYF. Complete variable domain (other parts from reference TRBV28 and TRBJ2-3): DVKVTQSSRYLVKRTGEKVFLECVQDMDHENMFWYRQDPGLGLRLIYFSYDVKMKEKGDIPEGYSVSREKKERFSLILESASTNQTSMYLCASSPPTSNTDTQYFGPGTRLTVL.

This chain links TRBV4-3 with TRBJ2-1; no clear D. Germline values: CDR1 LGHNA, CDR2 YSLEER. V lost 0 bases and J 8 bases, leaving 14 bases between the germline ends. The CDR3 length is 15 residues. The CDR3 loop is CASSQDRVGLDEQFF. The DNA of the CDR3 is TGCGCCAGCAGCCAAGATCGGGTAGGGTTGGATGAGCAGTTCTTC.

This clonotype was picked up a small number of times. V gene TRBV14 combines with J gene TRBJ1-1, with 8 bases lining up with TRBD1. The germline V gene encodes CDR1 SGHDN and CDR2 FVKESK. V gave up 5 bases and J gave up 11 bases; unmatched junction bases: 7. The CDR3 totals 12 residues. The CDR3 spells CASSNQGAGAFF. CDR3 DNA: TGTGCCAGCAGCAATCAGGGGGCTGGTGCTTTCTTT.

V gene TRBV20-1 combines with J gene TRBJ1-2; D unclear. With 5 bases removed from V and 0 bases from J, the gap between germline ends came to 13 bases. Germline CDR1 is DFQATT and CDR2 is SNEGSKA (reference sequence). The CDR3 runs to 14 residues. CDR3 bases: TGCAGTGCTCAACACCGCAAGACTAACTATGGCTACACCTTC. It encodes CSAQHRKTNYGYTF.